The next 28 T cell receptor beta chains were all read from a single sample in a study of read filtering for tumor transcriptome and immune sequencing. This library used roughly 400 ng RNA and molecular barcoded adaptors spanning alpha/delta and beta/gamma chains. TCRdb ran MiXCR on the reads and lists one entry per CDR3 protein. The repertoire has about 90,000 distinct CDR3 sequences, around 12% of them found once; the top ten carry about 15%. Sequencing used a population of CD138-negative cells sorted from bone marrow. The receptor source for this set is a donor at least 40 years old with multiple myeloma.

This clonotype was seen ten or more times. The gene calls are TRBV29-1 and TRBJ2-3; the match to TRBD2 covers 10 bases. Germline assignment: CDR1 SQVTM and CDR2 ANQGSEA. The junction had 11 bases not matched to a gene; V was cut back by 3 bases and J by 5 bases. The CDR3 sequence is 16 residues long. The CDR3 nucleotides read TGCAGCGTTGATGGCATTAGCGGGGGGATGGGAGATACGCAGTATTTT. Protein: CSVDGISGGMGDTQYF.

This clonotype was counted ten times or more. This chain connects TRBV28 to TRBJ2-7, with 9 bases aligning to TRBD1. V lost 4 bases and J lost 4; bases outside the gene matches: 8. CDR3 length: 15 residues. Germline CDR1 is MDHEN and CDR2 is SYDVKM. DNA for the CDR3: TGTGCCAGCAGTTCAACCGGGACAGGGAGGTACGAGCAGTACTTC. Amino acids: CASSSTGTGRYEQYF.

This clonotype showed up many times. At one boundary the junction diverges from the germline segment, which might be a read error. V gene TRBV7-2 combines with J gene TRBJ2-1, with TRBD2 matching 14 bases. CDR3 length: 15 amino acids. Germline V gene data show CDR1 as SGHTA and CDR2 as FQGNSA. CDR3 nucleotide sequence: TGTGCCAGCAGCCCGACTAGCGGGAGGGTCAATGAGCGGTTCTTC. This translates into CASSPTSGRVNERFF.

This clonotype came up many times. The chain employs TRBV5-6 and TRBJ2-5; D is possibly TRBD1 (6 bases). CDR1 SGHDT and CDR2 YYEEEE come from the germline V gene. CDR3 size: 15 residues. V was pared by 1 base and J by 1 base, with 11 bases between. The CDR3 DNA follows: TGTGCCAGCAGCTTGCTTCGGGACACCCAAGAGACCCAGTACTTC. It encodes CASSLLRDTQETQYF.

This clonotype was observed a few times. The V and J genes are TRBV20-1 and TRBJ1-1; D call uncertain. Trimming left V 0 bases short and J 5 bases short, with 13 bases between. This CDR3 has 14 amino acids. Germline CDR1 is DFQATT and CDR2 is SNEGSKA (reference sequence). In DNA form, the CDR3 reads TGCAGTGCTAGAGATTCGAAGGGTGGGACTGAAGCTTTCTTT. Its translation: CSARDSKGGTEAFF.

This clonotype was seen ten or more times. The DNA of the CDR3 is TGTGCCAGCACGAGGGATTCGAGGTACACTGAAGCTTTCTTT. This encodes CASTRDSRYTEAFF. This chain joins TRBV28 and TRBJ1-1; no clear D gene. This CDR3 is 14 amino acids long. Germline CDR1 reads MDHEN; CDR2 reads SYDVKM. Trimming cost V 7 bases and J 3 bases, with 15 bases left between them.

By share, this clonotype counts as medium-sized. The V and J genes are TRBV7-2 and TRBJ2-1, with 14 bases that match TRBD2. CDR3 length: 18 amino acids. Per the germline V gene, CDR1 is SGHTA and CDR2 is FQGNSA. The V and J ends lost 2 bases and 8 bases, in that order; junction bases with no gene match: 11. Here the CDR3 DNA reads TGTGCCAGCAGCTTATCGATACGAGGGACTAGCGGGAGCCATGAGCAGTTCTTC. It is translated as CASSLSIRGTSGSHEQFF.

On this clonotype: A much bigger clone sits one base away, suggesting this may be a read error. This sequence joins TRBV7-3 and TRBJ1-1; D uncertain. The CDR3 is 15 residues long. Germline assignment: CDR1 SGHTA and CDR2 FQGTGA. Here the CDR3 reads CASSSQEGVNTVAFF. The CDR3 nucleotides are TGTGCCAGCAGCTCGCAGGAGGGAGTGAACACTGTAGCTTTCTTT.

In its sample, this clonotype was seen many times. V is TRBV7-2 and J is TRBJ2-7, with 8 positions matching TRBD2. The CDR3 is 14 residues long. Losses at the gene ends were 5 bases for V and 1 base for J; bases not matched to a gene: 4. The germline V gene has CDR1 SGHTA and CDR2 FQGNSA. CDR3 nucleotide sequence: TGTGCCAGCAGCCCAGTAGCGGGATCCTACGAGCAGTACTTC. Protein: CASSPVAGSYEQYF.

This clonotype was counted between two and nine times. The V gene is TRBV2, the J gene TRBJ2-1; tentatively, D is TRBD2 (6 bases). The CDR3 covers 11 residues. Trimming stripped 10 bases from V and 5 bases from J, with 9 bases between. Germline loops: CDR1 SNHLY, CDR2 FYNNEI. The CDR3 reads CATSGDNEQFF. CDR3 bases: TGTGCCACCTCGGGGGACAATGAGCAGTTCTTC.

With regard to this clonotype: This CDR3 fails to terminate in the conserved phenylalanine or tryptophan, so it likely reflects a read error. The V gene is TRBV6-5, the J gene TRBJ1-5, with TRBD1 matching 7 bases. Germline CDR1 is MNHEY and CDR2 is SVGAGI. Germline trimming cut 0 bases from V and 4 bases from J; bases unmatched to any gene: 3. This CDR3 has 15 amino acids. Here the CDR3 reads CASSYSGQTNQPQHL. The CDR3 coding sequence is TGTGCCAGCAGTTACTCGGGACAGACAAATCAGCCCCAGCATCTT.

This clonotype came up many times. This chain uses TRBV20-1 with TRBJ1-1; TRBD1 aligns across 7 bases. Trimming removed 6 bases from V and 1 base from J; junction bases left unmatched: 8. Germline values: CDR1 DFQATT, CDR2 SNEGSKA (reference sequence). The CDR3 has 14 amino acids. The CDR3 sequence is CSAFQQGRNTEAFF. CDR3 sequence (DNA): TGCAGTGCCTTTCAACAGGGGCGGAACACTGAAGCTTTCTTT.

The table lists this clonotype with a few counts. The chain is built from TRBV28 and TRBJ2-1; 10 bases map to TRBD2. With 5 bases clipped from V and 1 base from J, the junction kept 5 bases outside the gene matches. Germline lookup yields CDR1 MDHEN and CDR2 SYDVKM. The CDR3 runs to 16 residues. The chain's CDR3 is CASSPEGLASYNEQFF. In DNA form, the CDR3 reads TGTGCCAGCAGTCCCGAGGGACTAGCGTCCTACAATGAGCAGTTCTTC.

This clonotype was recorded at least ten times. The chain uses TRBV6-5 and TRBJ2-3, with a tentative D call TRBD2 (5 bases). Trimming took off 0 bases at V and 3 bases at J, with 10 bases between the two ends. The germline V gene has CDR1 MNHEY and CDR2 SVGAGI. The length of the CDR3 is 15 residues. CDR3 coding DNA: TGTGCCAGCAGTTACTCGATCCCGGGGACAGATACGCAGTATTTT. Its protein is CASSYSIPGTDTQYF.

This clonotype was seen many times. The chain has TRBV7-2 and TRBJ1-1; possible D gene TRBD1, 5 bases. Trimming took off 5 bases at V and 6 bases at J, with 16 bases between the two ends. The germline CDR1 and CDR2 sequences are SGHTA and FQGNSA. CDR3 size: 14 residues. This CDR3 is CASSTLRGLPEAFF. Written as DNA, the CDR3 is TGTGCCAGCAGCACTCTCCGGGGACTCCCTGAAGCTTTCTTT.

This chain uses TRBV10-2 with TRBJ2-1, with 13 positions matching TRBD2. The CDR3 has 16 amino acids. CDR1 is WSHSY, CDR2 SAAADI, per germline. J was trimmed by 4 bases and V by 6 bases; bases with no gene match: 6. The CDR3 DNA follows: TGCGCCAGCAGGGGGACTAGCGGGATAGGTTACAATGAGCAGTTCTTC. Its protein is CASRGTSGIGYNEQFF.

Concerning this clonotype: Germline and junction disagree at one end, which may indicate a read error. This sequence joins TRBV20-1 and TRBJ1-6; TRBD1 aligns across 7 bases. This CDR3 has 12 residues. Germline CDR1 and CDR2: DFQATT and SNEGSKA (reference sequence). In nucleotides, the CDR3 is TGCAGCGCGAGACAGGGAAGCTCACTCCTCCACTTT. As protein: CSARQGSSLLHF.

The table lists this clonotype with many counts. This chain links TRBV29-1 with TRBJ1-2, with 7 positions matching TRBD1. V was clipped by 8 bases and J by 0 bases; unmatched bases: 18. CDR3 size: 17 residues. Germline V gene sequence: CDR1 SQVTM, CDR2 ANQGSEA. CDR3 bases: TGCAGCCCATGTCTAGGAGGACAGGCTGAAGCTAACTATGGCTACACCTTC. It is translated as CSPCLGGQAEANYGYTF.

This clonotype appeared a few times. V gene TRBV10-3 combines with J gene TRBJ1-5, with D tentatively TRBD1 (6 bases). The V gene lost 9 bases and the J gene lost 6 bases, with 15 bases spanning the gap. Germline V gives CDR1 ENHRY, CDR2 SYGVKD. The CDR3 covers 13 residues. The CDR3 nucleotides read TGTGCCATTACACGGGACATAAGTCAGCCCCAGCATTTT. It is translated as CAITRDISQPQHF.

The table lists this clonotype with a count of one. The V and J genes are TRBV5-1 and TRBJ1-2; D uncertain. The CDR3 spans 14 residues. The ends were cut back, 5 bases at V and 6 bases at J, with 17 bases in the middle. Germline V gives CDR1 SGHRS, CDR2 YFSETQ. CDR3 amino acids: CASSPSTETHGYTF. DNA of the CDR3: TGCGCCAGCAGTCCTAGCACCGAGACACATGGCTACACCTTC. The full variable domain, with the rest looked up from reference TRBV5-1 and TRBJ1-2, is KAGVTQTPRYLIKTRGQQVTLSCSPISGHRSVSWYQQTPGQGLQFLFEYFSETQRNKGNFPGRFSGRQFSNSRSEMNVSTLELGDSALYLCASSPSTETHGYTFGSGTRLTVV.

This clonotype was picked up many times. V and J are TRBV9 and TRBJ1-2; no reliable D call. Germline CDR1 reads SGDLS; CDR2 reads YYNGEE. The ends were cut back, 3 bases at V and 7 bases at J, with 10 bases in the middle. The CDR3 runs 12 residues. CDR3 nucleotide sequence: TGTGCCAGCAGCGCAGCAGAAATTGGCTACACCTTC. Translated, it gives CASSAAEIGYTF. Drawing the rest from reference TRBV9 and TRBJ1-2, the complete variable domain is DSGVTQTPKHLITATGQRVTLRCSPRSGDLSVYWYQQSLDQGLQFLIQYYNGEERAKGNILERFSAQQFPDLHSELNLSSLELGDSALYFCASSAAEIGYTFGSGTRLTVV.

This clonotype was seen ten or more times. The chain couples TRBV2 to TRBJ2-1; D unclear. The CDR3 length is 13 residues. Trimming removed 0 bases from V and 9 bases from J, with 9 bases in between. From germline, CDR1 is SNHLY and CDR2 FYNNEI. CDR3 in amino acids: CASSEAQTTEQFF. The CDR3 DNA follows: TGTGCCAGCAGTGAAGCGCAGACAACTGAGCAGTTCTTC.

This clonotype was detected only a few times. The gene calls are TRBV4-1 and TRBJ2-3, with a tentative D call TRBD1 (8 bases). This CDR3 contains 17 residues. CDR1 is MGHRA and CDR2 is YSYEKL in the germline V gene. Trimming cost V 0 bases and J 4 bases, with 17 bases left between them. CDR3 coding DNA: TGCGCCAGCAGCCAAGATCAGGGGGCGGGAGTCCCAGATACGCAGTATTTT. Translating it yields CASSQDQGAGVPDTQYF.

The chain couples TRBV25-1 to TRBJ2-1, with a tentative D call TRBD2 (6 bases). This CDR3 is 17 amino acids long. The germline gives CDR1 MGHDK, CDR2 SYGVNS. V was shortened by 1 base and J by 5 bases, with 18 bases between the two germline ends. CDR3 nucleotides: TGTGCCAGCAGTGAATCAGGGCGGGGATCGGCAGACAATGAGCAGTTCTTC. This gives the protein CASSESGRGSADNEQFF.

This clonotype was seen at least ten times. V usage is TRBV5-1 and J usage is TRBJ2-5; TRBD1 might be the D (6 bases). Deletions cut 4 bases from V and 3 bases from J, with 13 bases between. Germline lookup yields CDR1 SGHRS and CDR2 YFSETQ. The CDR3 totals 14 residues. The CDR3 nucleotides are TGCGCCAGCAGCCCCTCGAAGGGGGAAGAGACCCAGTACTTC. It encodes CASSPSKGEETQYF.

This clonotype appeared many times. This rearrangement joins TRBV5-1 to TRBJ2-2, with D tentatively TRBD1 or TRBD2 (6 bases each). Trimming cost V 5 bases and J 6 bases, with 14 bases left between them. This CDR3 spans 14 amino acids. CDR1 and CDR2 (germline): SGHRS, YFSETQ. CDR3 loop: CASSKEGVSGELFF. The CDR3 region has the DNA TGCGCCAGCAGTAAGGAGGGGGTTTCCGGGGAGCTGTTTTTT. Together with reference TRBV5-1 and TRBJ2-2, the CDR3 gives the full variable domain: KAGVTQTPRYLIKTRGQQVTLSCSPISGHRSVSWYQQTPGQGLQFLFEYFSETQRNKGNFPGRFSGRQFSNSRSEMNVSTLELGDSALYLCASSKEGVSGELFFGEGSRLTVL.

This clonotype was seen only a few times. V gene TRBV30 combines with J gene TRBJ2-7; the D call may be TRBD1 or TRBD2 (5 bases each). V lost 5 bases and J 2 bases, leaving 16 bases between the germline ends. Germline values: CDR1 GTSNPN, CDR2 SVGIG (reference sequence). The CDR3 is 14 amino acids. The CDR3 sequence: CAWEGRESPYEQYF. CDR3 in DNA: TGTGCCTGGGAGGGCAGGGAAAGTCCCTACGAGCAGTACTTC.

The genes are TRBV20-1 and TRBJ2-3; D uncertain. V was clipped by 1 base and J by 2 bases, with 10 bases between them. CDR3 length equals 14 residues. Germline V gene data show CDR1 as DFQATT and CDR2 as SNEGSKA (reference sequence). CDR3 in amino acids: CSARVGSPTDTQYF. Written as DNA, the CDR3 is TGCAGTGCTAGAGTGGGGTCCCCCACAGATACGCAGTATTTT.